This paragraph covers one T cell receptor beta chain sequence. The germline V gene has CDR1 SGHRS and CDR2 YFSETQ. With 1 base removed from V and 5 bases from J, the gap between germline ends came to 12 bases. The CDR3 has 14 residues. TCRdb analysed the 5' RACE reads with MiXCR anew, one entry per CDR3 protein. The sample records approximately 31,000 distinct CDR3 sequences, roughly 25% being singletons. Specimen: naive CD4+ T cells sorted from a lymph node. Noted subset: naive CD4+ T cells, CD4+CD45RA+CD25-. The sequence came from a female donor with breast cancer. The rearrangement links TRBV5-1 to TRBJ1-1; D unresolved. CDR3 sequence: CASSLMGIGTEAFF. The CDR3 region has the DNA TGCGCCAGCAGCTTGATGGGTATAGGGACTGAAGCTTTCTTT.